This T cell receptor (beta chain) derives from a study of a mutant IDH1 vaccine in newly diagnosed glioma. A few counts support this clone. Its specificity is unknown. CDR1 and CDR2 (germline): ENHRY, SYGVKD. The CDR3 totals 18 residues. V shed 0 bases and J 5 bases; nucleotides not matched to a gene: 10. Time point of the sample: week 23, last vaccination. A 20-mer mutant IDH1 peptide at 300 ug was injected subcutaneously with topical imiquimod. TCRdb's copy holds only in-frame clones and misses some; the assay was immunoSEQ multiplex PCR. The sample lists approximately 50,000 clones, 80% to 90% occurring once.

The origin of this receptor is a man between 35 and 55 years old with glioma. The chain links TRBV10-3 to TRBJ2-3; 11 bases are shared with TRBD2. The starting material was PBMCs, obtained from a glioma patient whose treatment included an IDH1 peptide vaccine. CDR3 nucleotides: TGTGCCATCAGTGAGTCGATGACTAGCGGGACCTTGAGAGATACGCAGTATTTT. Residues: CAISESMTSGTLRDTQYF.